Detailed here is one TCR beta chain. Its antigen is unidentified. The same CDR3 arises from other DNA sequences in this sample as well. Per germline, CDR1 MGHRA and CDR2 YSYEKL. The CDR3 runs to 15 residues. With 0 bases clipped from V and 3 bases from J, the junction kept 3 bases outside the gene matches. This record comes from a study of cytomegalovirus exposure and HLA in healthy donors. In the study overall: One earlier analysis, a look at 200 million or so T cells, found roughly 110 million unique TCR beta sequences. General study points: Researchers reported that a few CMV-associated chains were confirmed in vitro as CMV antigen-specific. Rare TCR sequences predominated, though certain public TCRs were found in many donors. An analysis that was carried out later associated 16,000 or so TCR beta sequences with HLA alleles at 0.05 false discovery rate.

60 Vbeta and 13 Jbeta primers were used in PCR. Clones were sequenced by immunoSEQ multiplex PCR, and TCRdb holds only the in-frame ones, with some missing. The sample includes about 130,000 clones, around 80% of them seen just once. This clonotype was sampled from a woman between 18 and 29 years old in good health and CMV-seronegative. The V gene is TRBV4-1, the J gene TRBJ2-3; 7 nucleotides match TRBD2. The sample comprised PBMCs. CDR3 DNA sequence: TGCGCCAGCAGCCAAGAGGGGCGGGGGACAGATACGCAGTATTTT. This codes for CASSQEGRGTDTQYF.